These 18 T cell receptor beta chains originate from one sample sequenced in a study of CD8 T cells in Susac syndrome. An input of about 0.5 to 1 ug of RNA was subjected to reverse transcription using random hexamers. TCRdb passed the immunoSEQ multiplex PCR reads through MiXCR, listing each CDR3 protein once. The sample lists 140,000 to 150,000 distinct CDR3 sequences, approximately 93% seen once, with 0.075% to 0.09% in the top ten. Sequenced material: CD4+ T cells from PBMCs. These TCRs come from a human donor in good health.

The chain links TRBV2 to TRBJ1-4; unclear D gene. There are 13 residues in the CDR3. V lost 3 bases, J lost 0 bases, and 2 bases lay in between. The germline V gene has CDR1 SNHLY and CDR2 FYNNEI. CDR3 protein: CASSDTTNEKLFF. CDR3 DNA: TGTGCCAGCAGTGATACAACTAATGAAAAACTGTTTTTT.

CDR3 bases: TGTGCCAGCAGCCAAGCACTAGCGGGATCAAATGAGCAGTTCTTC. Protein sequence: CASSQALAGSNEQFF. The rearrangement links TRBV3-1 to TRBJ2-1; 10 bases line up with TRBD2. CDR1 and CDR2 (germline): LGHDT, YNNKEL (reference sequence). V shed 1 base, J shed 7 bases, and the junction held 4 bases outside the gene matches. The CDR3 loop spans 15 amino acids.

V usage is TRBV24-1 and J usage is TRBJ2-3; 8 bases are shared with TRBD1. CDR1 and CDR2 from the germline V gene are KGHDR and SFDVKD. V shed 3 bases and J 8 bases; nucleotides not matched to a gene: 12. The CDR3 consists of 16 residues. This chain's CDR3 is CATSDHGQGRKSTQYF. The CDR3 DNA follows: TGTGCCACCAGTGATCACGGACAGGGAAGGAAGAGTACGCAGTATTTT.

The gene calls are TRBV21-1 and TRBJ2-5; the DNA was not used to check the table's D call, TRBD2. TRBV21-1 is flagged as a pseudogene. The length of the CDR3 is 12 residues. The CDR3 DNA is TGTGCCGTACTAGCGGGAGAAGAGACCCAGTACTTC. It codes for CAVLAGEETQYF.

The J gene is TRBJ1-3, the V gene TRBV12-3 or TRBV12-4; TRBD1 matches 8 bases. The V and J ends lost 5 bases and 0 bases, in that order; junction bases with no gene match: 15. This CDR3 has 19 amino acids. The CDR3 region has the DNA TGTGCCAGCAGTGGTTCGACAGGGGACCTATCCAGCTCTGGAAACACCATATATTTT. This encodes CASSGSTGDLSSSGNTIYF.

The chain combines TRBV20-1 with TRBJ2-1; TRBD2 agrees at 11 bases. The germline V gene has CDR1 DFQATT and CDR2 SNEGSKA (reference sequence). The ends lost 6 bases at V and 7 bases at J; junction bases unmatched: 11. The CDR3 has 15 residues. The CDR3 here is CSAPGSGRGGNEQFF. The CDR3 DNA reads as TGCAGTGCCCCGGGTAGCGGGAGGGGAGGGAATGAGCAGTTCTTC.

The chain links TRBV3-1 to TRBJ2-1; no firm D call. The CDR3 runs 13 residues. Germline V CDR1 and CDR2: LGHDT, YNNKEL (reference sequence). Trimming removed 0 bases from V and 8 bases from J, with 8 bases in between. The CDR3 spells CASSQDYRDEQFF. CDR3 sequence (DNA): TGTGCCAGCAGCCAAGATTACCGGGATGAGCAGTTCTTC.

This chain uses TRBV20-1 with TRBJ1-1; D gene uncertain. The length of the CDR3 is 12 residues. V shed 5 bases and J shed 5 bases, with 12 bases lying between them. CDR1 is DFQATT, CDR2 SNEGSKA, per germline (reference sequence). Here the CDR3 DNA reads TGCAGTGCTCCCACAGCGAGGACTGAAGCTTTCTTT. Translating it yields CSAPTARTEAFF.

This chain joins TRBV18 and TRBJ1-5; a possible D gene is TRBD1 (6 bases). V was clipped by 3 bases and J by 4 bases, with 7 bases between them. CDR3 size: 13 residues. Germline-derived CDR1 and CDR2 are KGHSH and LQKENI. CDR3 bases: TGTGCCAGCTCACCCGGACAGAATCAGCCCCAGCATTTT. Its protein is CASSPGQNQPQHF.

The V and J genes are TRBV20-1 and TRBJ1-5; maybe TRBD1 (5 bases). Trimming left V 6 bases short and J 0 bases short, with 12 bases between. CDR3 length: 14 amino acids. Germline values: CDR1 DFQATT, CDR2 SNEGSKA (reference sequence). CDR3 DNA sequence: TGCAGTGCCACCGGGGCGTCTAGCAATCAGCCCCAGCATTTT. As protein: CSATGASSNQPQHF.

The chain employs TRBV6-6 and TRBJ2-2; 8 bases line up with TRBD1. Trimming removed 6 bases from V and 4 bases from J; junction bases left unmatched: 4. The CDR3 loop spans 14 amino acids. CDR1 is MNHNY, CDR2 SVGAGI, per germline (reference sequence). CDR3 bases: TGTGCCAGCAGAATAGGACAGGGCACCGGGGAGCTGTTTTTT. It translates to CASRIGQGTGELFF.

The chain has TRBV7-8 and TRBJ1-2, with 7 positions matching TRBD1. Trimming cost V 5 bases and J 1 base; bases outside gene matches: 19. The CDR3 covers 19 residues. Per germline, CDR1 SGHVS and CDR2 FQNEAQ. The DNA of the CDR3 is TGTGCCAGCAGCCCACGCCTCGGGACAGCCGCACCTATTAACTATGGCTACACCTTC. Translating it yields CASSPRLGTAAPINYGYTF.

Here the CDR3 reads CASSPPHPEAFF. The CDR3 DNA is TGTGCCAGCAGCCCACCTCATCCAGAAGCTTTCTTT. The rearrangement uses TRBV7-2 and TRBJ1-1; D gene unclear. The V end lost 5 bases, the J end lost 8 bases, and 12 bases lay between the germline ends. CDR3 length: 12 amino acids. CDR1 is SGHTA, CDR2 FQGNSA, per germline. Full variable domain (outside the CDR3, taken from reference TRBV7-2 and TRBJ1-1): GAGVSQSPSNKVTEKGKDVELRCDPISGHTALYWYRQSLGQGLEFLIYFQGNSAPDKSGLPSDRFSAERTGGSVSTLTIQRTQQEDSAVYLCASSPPHPEAFFGQGTRLTVV.

The genes are TRBV20-1 and TRBJ1-2, with D possibly being TRBD1 (5 bases). V was trimmed by 1 base and J by 4 bases, leaving 10 bases between them. CDR3 length: 13 residues. CDR1 is DFQATT, CDR2 SNEGSKA, per germline (reference sequence). CDR3 in amino acids: CSARAEGTYGYTF. CDR3 nucleotides: TGCAGTGCTAGAGCGGAGGGGACCTATGGCTACACCTTC.

The chain carries TRBV24-1 and TRBJ2-1; D is perhaps TRBD1 or TRBD2 (5 bases each). The CDR3 runs to 14 residues. The V gene's germline CDR1 is KGHDR and CDR2 SFDVKD. The germline V and J ends were trimmed by 3 bases and 4 bases, with 9 bases remaining between them. The CDR3 nucleotides read TGTGCCACCAGTGATGTCGGGGCTTACAATGAGCAGTTCTTC. Amino acid sequence: CATSDVGAYNEQFF.

The chain employs TRBV5-1 and TRBJ2-7; 9 nucleotides agree with TRBD2. Germline CDR1 SGHRS, CDR2 YFSETQ. Trimming cost V 3 bases and J 1 base; bases outside gene matches: 5. This CDR3 spans 15 amino acids. This CDR3 reads CASSSNSGSSYEQYF. The CDR3 DNA sequence: TGCGCCAGCAGCTCAAATAGCGGGAGTTCCTACGAGCAGTACTTC.

Here the CDR3 DNA reads TGTGCCAGCAGTTGGGGATTTGGCTATGGCTACACCTTC. This translates into CASSWGFGYGYTF. The J gene is TRBJ1-2, the V gene TRBV27; the D is unclear. V shed 4 bases and J shed 4 bases, with 10 bases lying between them. Germline V gene sequence: CDR1 MNHEY, CDR2 SMNVEV (reference sequence). The CDR3 consists of 13 residues.

The V gene is TRBV20-1, the J gene TRBJ2-7; 9 bases map to TRBD2. The ends lost 3 bases at V and 0 bases at J; junction bases unmatched: 3. There are 14 residues in the CDR3. The germline CDR1 and CDR2 sequences are DFQATT and SNEGSKA (reference sequence). The CDR3 region has the DNA TGCAGTGCTAGTCTAGCGGGGACCTCCTACGAGCAGTACTTC. Its translation: CSASLAGTSYEQYF.